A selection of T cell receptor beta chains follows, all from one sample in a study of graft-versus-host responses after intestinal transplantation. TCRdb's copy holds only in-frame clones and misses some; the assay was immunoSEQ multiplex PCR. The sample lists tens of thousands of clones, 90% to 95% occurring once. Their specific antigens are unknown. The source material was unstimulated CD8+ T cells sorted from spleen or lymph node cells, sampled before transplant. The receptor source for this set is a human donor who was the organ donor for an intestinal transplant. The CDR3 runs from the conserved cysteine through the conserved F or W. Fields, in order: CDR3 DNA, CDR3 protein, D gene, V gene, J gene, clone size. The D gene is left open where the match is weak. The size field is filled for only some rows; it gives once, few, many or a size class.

CDR3nt: TGTGCCAGCAGCTTACGGGGTTCGGATGGCTACACCTTC
CDR3aa: CASSLRGSDGYTF
d_gene: .
v_gene: TRBV7-9
j_gene: TRBJ1-2
abundance: .

CDR3nt: TGTGCCAGCAGCTTAGAGACTCCGGGACAGGCATACTCCTACGAGCAGTACTTC
CDR3aa: CASSLETPGQAYSYEQYF
d_gene: TRBD1
v_gene: TRBV7-2
j_gene: TRBJ2-7
abundance: once

CDR3nt: TGTGCCAGCAGCTTAAAGTTCTACCGGGGGACCCAGTACTTC
CDR3aa: CASSLKFYRGTQYF
d_gene: .
v_gene: TRBV5-6
j_gene: TRBJ2-5
abundance: .

CDR3nt: TGTGCCAGTTCGGGACTAGCGGGGGGGCGGGGCACAGATACGCAGTATTTT
CDR3aa: CASSGLAGGRGTDTQYF
d_gene: TRBD2
v_gene: TRBV9
j_gene: TRBJ2-3
abundance: few

CDR3nt: TGTGCCAGCAGCTTGGGCAGGGAATCTGGGGCCAACGTCCTGACTTTC
CDR3aa: CASSLGRESGANVLTF
d_gene: .
v_gene: TRBV5-6
j_gene: TRBJ2-6
abundance: once

CDR3nt: TGTGCCAGCAGCCTACGAGCCGGGTACCCCTACGAGCAGTACTTC
CDR3aa: CASSLRAGYPYEQYF
d_gene: .
v_gene: TRBV11-2
j_gene: TRBJ2-7
abundance: .

CDR3nt: TGTGCCTGGAGTGTAAAAGGTTACGAGCAGTACTTC
CDR3aa: CAWSVKGYEQYF
d_gene: .
v_gene: TRBV30
j_gene: TRBJ2-7
abundance: .

CDR3nt: TGCGCCAGCAGCCAGGGGGAGTCATATGGCTACACCTTC
CDR3aa: CASSQGESYGYTF
d_gene: .
v_gene: TRBV4-3
j_gene: TRBJ1-2
abundance: few

CDR3nt: TGTGCCAGCAGTTACTCTTCATATGAGCAGTTCTTC
CDR3aa: CASSYSSYEQFF
d_gene: .
v_gene: TRBV6-6
j_gene: TRBJ2-1
abundance: .

CDR3nt: TGCGCCAGCAGCCAAGATAGCGCAAGCTCCTACAATGAGCAGTTCTTC
CDR3aa: CASSQDSASSYNEQFF
d_gene: .
v_gene: TRBV4-3
j_gene: TRBJ2-1
abundance: .

CDR3nt: TGTGCCTGGAGTTCACCGGGACAGGGGAACTATGGCTACACCTTC
CDR3aa: CAWSSPGQGNYGYTF
d_gene: TRBD1
v_gene: TRBV30
j_gene: TRBJ1-2
abundance: .

CDR3nt: TGTGCCAGCAATCCAAGCGGGGGGACCTACAATGAGCAGTTCTTC
CDR3aa: CASNPSGGTYNEQFF
d_gene: TRBD2
v_gene: TRBV6-5
j_gene: TRBJ2-1
abundance: .

CDR3nt: TGTGCCAGCAGTTTAATTACAGGGCAAAACAATCAGCCCCAGCATTTT
CDR3aa: CASSLITGQNNQPQHF
d_gene: .
v_gene: TRBV28
j_gene: TRBJ1-5
abundance: once

CDR3nt: TGTGCCAGCAGCGCTTTGAGCGGAACACAAAACACCGGGGAGCTGTTTTTT
CDR3aa: CASSALSGTQNTGELFF
d_gene: .
v_gene: TRBV9
j_gene: TRBJ2-2
abundance: .

CDR3nt: TGTGCCAGCAGCTTAGCGGGGCCCCAAGAGACCCAGTACTTC
CDR3aa: CASSLAGPQETQYF
d_gene: .
v_gene: TRBV7-6
j_gene: TRBJ2-5
abundance: .

CDR3nt: TGCGCCAGCAGCCCGGGACAGGGCTCCTACGAGCAGTACTTC
CDR3aa: CASSPGQGSYEQYF
d_gene: TRBD1
v_gene: TRBV4-1
j_gene: TRBJ2-7
abundance: .

CDR3nt: TGTGCCACCGGGGGGACTCTGTTCTACTACGAGCAGTACTTC
CDR3aa: CATGGTLFYYEQYF
d_gene: TRBD2
v_gene: TRBV6-1
j_gene: TRBJ2-7
abundance: .

CDR3nt: TGTGCCAGCAGTCCCCTGACAGGGAGCTACGAGCAGTACTTC
CDR3aa: CASSPLTGSYEQYF
d_gene: TRBD1
v_gene: TRBV27
j_gene: TRBJ2-7
abundance: .

CDR3nt: TGTGCCACCAGCCTTACTAGCGGGGGGACAGATACGCAGTATTTT
CDR3aa: CATSLTSGGTDTQYF
d_gene: TRBD2
v_gene: TRBV15
j_gene: TRBJ2-3
abundance: .

CDR3nt: TGTGCCAGCAGCTTAACCCAGGGGGCTTTAGGCTCACCCCTCCACTTT
CDR3aa: CASSLTQGALGSPLHF
d_gene: TRBD1
v_gene: TRBV7-9
j_gene: TRBJ1-6
abundance: .

CDR3nt: TGTGCCAGCAGTCCCCTGGACCTATCCTACGAGCAGTACTTC
CDR3aa: CASSPLDLSYEQYF
d_gene: .
v_gene: TRBV6-1
j_gene: TRBJ2-7
abundance: .

CDR3nt: TGTGCCAGCAGTGAGGACAGTGCTAACTATGGCTACACCTTC
CDR3aa: CASSEDSANYGYTF
d_gene: .
v_gene: TRBV6-1
j_gene: TRBJ1-2
abundance: .

CDR3nt: TGTGCCAGCAGCTTGGCCTACGGACGTTTGGGAGATACGCAGTATTTT
CDR3aa: CASSLAYGRLGDTQYF
d_gene: .
v_gene: TRBV5-8
j_gene: TRBJ2-3
abundance: .

CDR3nt: TGTGCCAGCAGCTTGACAGGGACCGGGGGAGGTACTGAAGCTTTCTTT
CDR3aa: CASSLTGTGGGTEAFF
d_gene: TRBD1
v_gene: TRBV7-2
j_gene: TRBJ1-1
abundance: .

CDR3nt: TGTGCCAGCAGCCCGCTGTTAACAGATACGCAGTATTTT
CDR3aa: CASSPLLTDTQYF
d_gene: .
v_gene: TRBV11-3
j_gene: TRBJ2-3
abundance: .

CDR3nt: TGTGCCAGCAGCCAAGATCGGGAGGATCAGAACACTGAAGCTTTCTTT
CDR3aa: CASSQDREDQNTEAFF
d_gene: .
v_gene: TRBV14
j_gene: TRBJ1-1
abundance: .

CDR3nt: TGTGCCAGCAGTTGGCCCGGGACTAGAACCTACGAGCAGTACTTC
CDR3aa: CASSWPGTRTYEQYF
d_gene: TRBD2
v_gene: TRBV6-5
j_gene: TRBJ2-7
abundance: .

CDR3nt: TGTGCCAGTAGTATAGAAGGGACTAGCGGGGGCTACAATGAGCAGTTCTTC
CDR3aa: CASSIEGTSGGYNEQFF
d_gene: TRBD2
v_gene: TRBV19
j_gene: TRBJ2-1
abundance: .

CDR3nt: TGCGCCAGCAGCCAAGATCTTAGCTCCTACAATGAGCAGTTCTTC
CDR3aa: CASSQDLSSYNEQFF
d_gene: .
v_gene: TRBV4-3
j_gene: TRBJ2-1
abundance: once

CDR3nt: TGTGCCAGCAGCTTAGGTAGGGGGCGAGGGAACATTCAGTACTTC
CDR3aa: CASSLGRGRGNIQYF
d_gene: TRBD1
v_gene: TRBV7-2
j_gene: TRBJ2-4
abundance: .

CDR3nt: TGTGCCAGTAGTGACACTCACTATGGCTACACCTTC
CDR3aa: CASSDTHYGYTF
d_gene: .
v_gene: TRBV19
j_gene: TRBJ1-2
abundance: .

CDR3nt: TGTGCCAGCTCACCTCCAGAGAGCTTGAACACTGAAGCTTTCTTT
CDR3aa: CASSPPESLNTEAFF
d_gene: .
v_gene: TRBV18
j_gene: TRBJ1-1
abundance: .

CDR3nt: TGTGCCATCAGTGAGCCGACAAGGGGCGGCTACGAGCAGTACTTC
CDR3aa: CAISEPTRGGYEQYF
d_gene: .
v_gene: TRBV10-3
j_gene: TRBJ2-7
abundance: .

CDR3nt: TGTGCCAGCTTCAGGGGGGCAAATGAGCAGTTCTTC
CDR3aa: CASFRGANEQFF
d_gene: .
v_gene: TRBV27
j_gene: TRBJ2-1
abundance: .

CDR3nt: TGCGCCAGCAGCCAAGAACTAGCGGGGGTCGAGCAGTACTTC
CDR3aa: CASSQELAGVEQYF
d_gene: TRBD2
v_gene: TRBV4-3
j_gene: TRBJ2-7
abundance: .

CDR3nt: TGTGCCAGCAGCTTAGTTGCTAGCTACACAGATACGCAGTATTTT
CDR3aa: CASSLVASYTDTQYF
d_gene: .
v_gene: TRBV7-2
j_gene: TRBJ2-3
abundance: .

CDR3nt: TGTGCCAGCAGTTTAGGGACAGGGTTATACGAGCAGTACTTC
CDR3aa: CASSLGTGLYEQYF
d_gene: TRBD1
v_gene: TRBV28
j_gene: TRBJ2-7
abundance: .

CDR3nt: TGCGCCAGCAGCCAAGATAATTCGGATTGGGTCAGACCTAACTATGGCTACACCTTC
CDR3aa: CASSQDNSDWVRPNYGYTF
d_gene: .
v_gene: TRBV4-3
j_gene: TRBJ1-2
abundance: .

CDR3nt: TGTGCCAGTAGTATTGGGCAGGGGTTACAGGACGAGCAGTACTTC
CDR3aa: CASSIGQGLQDEQYF
d_gene: .
v_gene: TRBV19
j_gene: TRBJ2-7
abundance: .

CDR3nt: TGCGCCAGCAGCCAGGCTGGGACAGGGGGTGGCTACACCTTC
CDR3aa: CASSQAGTGGGYTF
d_gene: TRBD1
v_gene: TRBV4-3
j_gene: TRBJ1-2
abundance: .

CDR3nt: TGTGCCACCGGGACAGGGAACTATGGCTACACCTTC
CDR3aa: CATGTGNYGYTF
d_gene: TRBD1
v_gene: TRBV19
j_gene: TRBJ1-2
abundance: .

CDR3nt: TGCGCCAGCAGCCAAGAAGGGGGGCGGGACACTGAAGCTTTCTTT
CDR3aa: CASSQEGGRDTEAFF
d_gene: .
v_gene: TRBV4-1
j_gene: TRBJ1-1
abundance: .

CDR3nt: TGTGCCACCGCAGGACAGGGAGGCGAGACCCAGTACTTC
CDR3aa: CATAGQGGETQYF
d_gene: TRBD1
v_gene: TRBV27
j_gene: TRBJ2-5
abundance: .

CDR3nt: TGTGCCAGCAGCGTCGACGTCACCTACGAGCAGTACTTC
CDR3aa: CASSVDVTYEQYF
d_gene: .
v_gene: TRBV9
j_gene: TRBJ2-7
abundance: .